One and the same sample provided the 29 T cell receptor beta chains below, sequenced in a study of blood T cell repertoires in COVID-19. Assay: immunoSEQ multiplex PCR; the TCRdb copy retains only in-frame clones and omits some. This sample has some 200,000 clones, with 70% to 90% found just once. The sample was peripheral blood. These receptors were collected from an elderly woman with acute or convalescent COVID-19.

J is TRBJ1-4 and V is TRBV30; no firm D call. Germline assignment: CDR1 GTSNPN and CDR2 SVGIG (reference sequence). The CDR3 contains 17 residues. V lost 2 bases and J 2 bases, leaving 18 bases between the germline ends. CDR3 amino acids: CAWSKAGFWVTNEKLFF. In DNA form, the CDR3 reads TGTGCCTGGAGTAAGGCCGGGTTCTGGGTCACTAATGAAAAACTGTTTTTT.

The chain has TRBV19 and TRBJ1-1; 8 bases line up with TRBD1. V trimming: 6 bases; J trimming: 5 bases; junction bases outside the gene matches: 14. The CDR3 runs to 16 residues. Germline V gives CDR1 LNHDA, CDR2 SQIVND (reference sequence). The CDR3 sequence is CASRITSGQGETEAFF. The CDR3 nucleotides read TGTGCCAGTAGGATTACGTCCGGACAGGGAGAGACTGAAGCTTTCTTT. Complete variable domain (other parts from reference TRBV19 and TRBJ1-1): DGGITQSPKYLFRKEGQNVTLSCEQNLNHDAMYWYRQDPGQGLRLIYYSQIVNDFQKGDIAEGYSVSREKKESFPLTVTSAQKNPTAFYLCASRITSGQGETEAFFGQGTRLTVV.

The chain uses TRBV6-5 and TRBJ2-2; D is ambiguous. The CDR3 length is 13 residues. Germline CDR1 and CDR2: MNHEY and SVGAGI. Trimming removed 7 bases at V and 1 base at J, with 7 bases between. The CDR3: CASKSLNTGELFF. Here the CDR3 DNA reads TGTGCCAGCAAATCCTTGAACACCGGGGAGCTGTTTTTT.

This sequence joins TRBV7-2 and TRBJ1-2; 8 bases fit TRBD1. This CDR3 is 15 amino acids long. V lost 4 bases to trimming and J lost 0 bases; unmatched junction nucleotides: 4. Germline CDR1 and CDR2: SGHTA and FQGNSA. The CDR3 protein is CASSSGQGPNYGYTF. In DNA, the CDR3 is TGTGCCAGCAGCTCAGGACAGGGCCCTAACTATGGCTACACCTTC.

This clone was detected a few times. CDR3 nucleotide sequence: TGTGCCGGAAGGTGGTCGGGGGCGAGGGGGCGCGGTTACGAGCAGTACTTC. The encoded protein is CAGRWSGARGRGYEQYF. V and J are TRBV30 and TRBJ2-7; tentative D call: TRBD1 (7 bases). CDR3 size: 17 residues. Between the trimmed V and J ends, which lost 8 bases and 4 bases, there was a span of 30 bases. The germline gives CDR1 GTSNPN, CDR2 SVGIG (reference sequence).

This clone has a handful of counts. V and J are TRBV2 and TRBJ2-1, with TRBD2 as a possible D gene (6 bases). In germline, CDR1 is SNHLY, CDR2 FYNNEI. The CDR3 totals 14 residues. The V gene lost 7 bases and the J gene lost 4 bases, with 14 bases spanning the gap. The chain's CDR3 is CASNGGTKYNEQFF. The CDR3 bases are TGTGCCAGCAACGGGGGAACCAAATACAATGAGCAGTTCTTC.

The V gene is TRBV27, the J gene TRBJ2-1; 12 bases match TRBD2. From germline, CDR1 is MNHEY and CDR2 SMNVEV (reference sequence). The CDR3 consists of 14 residues. V lost 8 bases and J lost 9; bases outside the gene matches: 8. As DNA, the CDR3 is TGTGCCAGCGGACCTAGCGGGAGGGAGGGTGAGCAGTTCTTC. Its translation: CASGPSGREGEQFF.

The table lists this clone with a count of one. The chain has TRBV24-1 and TRBJ1-1, with TRBD1 identical over 10 bases. Germline CDR1 reads KGHDR; CDR2 reads SFDVKD. After removal of 3 bases from V and 12 bases from J, the junction contained 6 bases not matched to a gene. There are 13 residues in the CDR3. The CDR3 nucleotides read TGTGCCACCAGTGATCGCCGGGACAGGGGTACTTTCTTT. Its protein is CATSDRRDRGTFF.

This chain connects TRBV19 to TRBJ1-2; 8 positions agree with TRBD1. After removal of 6 bases from V and 4 bases from J, the junction contained 13 bases not matched to a gene. Germline values: CDR1 LNHDA, CDR2 SQIVND (reference sequence). The CDR3 runs 16 residues. CDR3 in DNA: TGTGCCAGTAGCACAGCACAAGGGACAGGCAGCTATGGCTACACCTTC. Protein: CASSTAQGTGSYGYTF.

The chain links TRBV6-5 to TRBJ1-2; no clear D gene. This CDR3 contains 12 residues. The V end was cut by 6 bases, the J end by 8 bases, with 13 bases between. Germline lookup yields CDR1 MNHEY and CDR2 SVGAGI. The DNA for the CDR3 is TGTGCCAGCAGGGACTTATTGGGGGGCTACACCTTC. It encodes CASRDLLGGYTF.

This clone was recorded only once. The CDR3 sequence is CASSHDTGYTF. The CDR3 DNA follows: TGTGCCAGCAGTCACGACACCGGCTACACCTTC. This chain uses TRBV7-8 with TRBJ1-2; D remains ambiguous. V lost 6 bases to trimming and J lost 8 bases, with 10 bases between them. CDR1 SGHVS and CDR2 FQNEAQ come from the germline V gene. The CDR3 is 11 residues long.

The V gene is TRBV4-3, the J gene TRBJ2-1; 7 nucleotides align to TRBD1. Per germline, CDR1 LGHNA and CDR2 YSLEER. V dropped 0 bases and J dropped 4; count of bases not matched to a gene: 3. This CDR3 contains 15 residues. CDR3 in amino acids: CASSQDGQVYNEQFF. As DNA, the CDR3 is TGCGCCAGCAGCCAAGATGGACAGGTTTACAATGAGCAGTTCTTC.

The chain joins TRBV28 to TRBJ2-3; D unresolved. The CDR3 sequence is 15 residues long. Germline CDR1 and CDR2: MDHEN and SYDVKM. V lost 5 bases and J 2 bases, leaving 14 bases between the germline ends. CDR3 amino acids: CASSPGWQDTDTQYF. CDR3 coding DNA: TGTGCCAGCAGTCCAGGTTGGCAGGACACAGATACGCAGTATTTT.

J is TRBJ2-2 and V is TRBV6-5; D perhaps matches TRBD1 (6 bases). Looked up from germline, CDR1 is MNHEY and CDR2 is SVGAGI. This CDR3 has 13 amino acids. The V and J ends lost 11 bases and 6 bases respectively, with 16 bases between them. DNA of the CDR3: TGTGCCGTCACAGGGTTCAAGGCCGGGGAGCTGTTTTTT. Translation: CAVTGFKAGELFF.

The chain couples TRBV11-3 to TRBJ2-3; 8 bases are a match to TRBD1. J lost 6 bases, V lost 3 bases, and 8 bases had no gene match. The germline V gene has CDR1 SGHNT and CDR2 YENEEA. CDR3 length equals 15 residues. The CDR3: CASSLQGASEDTQYF. The CDR3 DNA reads as TGTGCCAGCAGCTTGCAGGGGGCAAGTGAGGATACGCAGTATTTT.

The chain employs TRBV5-6 and TRBJ2-7; D is perhaps TRBD1 (5 bases). Deletions cut 3 bases from V and 6 bases from J, with 7 bases between. Germline V lookup: CDR1 SGHDT, CDR2 YYEEEE. This CDR3 contains 11 residues. The CDR3 sequence is CASSSQGEQYF. The CDR3 DNA follows: TGTGCCAGCAGCTCCCAGGGCGAGCAGTACTTC.

The rearrangement links TRBV3-1 (or the pseudogene TRBV3-2) to TRBJ1-2; no firm D call. The CDR3 length is 15 residues. Trimming shortened V by 1 base and J by 4 bases, and 13 bases separated the two germline ends. Germline lookup yields CDR1 LGHDT and CDR2 YNNKEL (reference sequence). CDR3 residues: CASSQVTQNVYGYTF. CDR3 DNA: TGTGCCAGCAGCCAAGTAACACAGAACGTCTATGGCTACACCTTC.

The V gene is TRBV11-3, the J gene TRBJ2-7; D possibly corresponds to TRBD1 (6 bases). Germline V gives CDR1 SGHNT, CDR2 YENEEA. V lost 6 bases and J lost 7, with 10 bases in between. The CDR3 spans 11 residues. The CDR3 reads CASRIQGEQYF. The CDR3 DNA follows: TGTGCCAGCAGGATTCAGGGGGAGCAGTACTTC.

The gene calls are TRBV7-8 and TRBJ1-5; 9 bases are shared with TRBD1. This CDR3 comprises 16 residues. Unmatched junction bases numbered 6, after V lost 0 bases and J lost 6 bases. Germline values: CDR1 SGHVS, CDR2 FQNEAQ. CDR3 nucleotides: TGTGCCAGCAGCTTAGCTATAGGGACAGGGACTCAGCCCCAGCATTTT. It is translated as CASSLAIGTGTQPQHF. Complete variable domain (other parts from reference TRBV7-8 and TRBJ1-5): GAGVSQSPRYKVAKRGQDVALRCDPISGHVSLFWYQQALGQGPEFLTYFQNEAQLDKSGLPSDRFFAERPEGSVSTLKIQRTQQEDSAVYLCASSLAIGTGTQPQHFGDGTRLSIL.

V is TRBV5-4 and J is TRBJ1-5; a weak D match, TRBD1 (6 bases). V was cut by 3 bases and J by 4 bases, with 14 bases left in between. The germline CDR1 and CDR2 sequences are SGHNT and YYREEE (reference sequence). This CDR3 is 15 amino acids long. The CDR3: CASSYGGGGNQPQHF. In DNA form, the CDR3 reads TGTGCCAGCAGCTACGGAGGGGGGGGGAATCAGCCCCAGCATTTT.

V usage is TRBV9 and J usage is TRBJ2-7; 7 nucleotides match TRBD2. From germline, CDR1 is SGDLS and CDR2 YYNGEE. The V and J ends lost 0 bases and 3 bases, in that order; junction bases with no gene match: 6. This CDR3 spans 15 amino acids. The DNA for the CDR3 is TGTGCCAGCAGCGTAGATCCTAGCGGAGGCTACGAGCAGTACTTC. Translated: CASSVDPSGGYEQYF. Based on the CDR3 plus reference TRBV9 and TRBJ2-7, the full variable domain is DSGVTQTPKHLITATGQRVTLRCSPRSGDLSVYWYQQSLDQGLQFLIQYYNGEERAKGNILERFSAQQFPDLHSELNLSSLELGDSALYFCASSVDPSGGYEQYFGPGTRLTVT.

Only a few counts were recorded for this clone. The V and J genes are TRBV30 and TRBJ2-6; 7 bases are a match to TRBD2. CDR3 length: 19 amino acids. After removal of 2 bases from V and 2 bases from J, the junction contained 15 bases not matched to a gene. Germline V CDR1 and CDR2: GTSNPN, SVGIG (reference sequence). CDR3 region: CAWSPFAGDFLTGANVLTF. For the CDR3, the DNA is TGTGCCTGGAGTCCATTCGCGGGAGATTTCTTAACTGGGGCCAACGTCCTGACTTTC.

The V call is TRBV5-1, the J call TRBJ2-7; 7 bases are a match to TRBD1. V shed 6 bases and J 3 bases; nucleotides not matched to a gene: 18. The CDR3 consists of 17 residues. Looked up from germline, CDR1 is SGHRS and CDR2 is YFSETQ. CDR3 sequence reads: CASTWGPTGDTGYEQYF. CDR3 DNA sequence: TGCGCCAGCACCTGGGGCCCCACAGGGGACACGGGCTACGAGCAGTACTTC. The entire variable domain, with the rest obtained from reference TRBV5-1 and TRBJ2-7, is as follows: KAGVTQTPRYLIKTRGQQVTLSCSPISGHRSVSWYQQTPGQGLQFLFEYFSETQRNKGNFPGRFSGRQFSNSRSEMNVSTLELGDSALYLCASTWGPTGDTGYEQYFGPGTRLTVT.

The V and J genes are TRBV19 and TRBJ2-7; 9 nucleotides agree with TRBD1. With 6 bases clipped from V and 2 bases from J, the junction kept 5 bases outside the gene matches. Germline CDR1 and CDR2: LNHDA and SQIVND (reference sequence). The CDR3 covers 14 residues. The CDR3 nucleotides are TGTGCCAGTAGCCCGGGACAGGGACCCTACGAGCAGTACTTC. Its protein product is CASSPGQGPYEQYF.

The chain couples TRBV6-5 to TRBJ2-1, with 10 bases lining up with TRBD2. The junction had 8 bases not matched to a gene; V was cut back by 7 bases and J by 5 bases. This CDR3 comprises 15 residues. Germline CDR1 reads MNHEY; CDR2 reads SVGAGI. As DNA, the CDR3 is TGTGCCAGCACGCGGGCTAGCGGGGGAAACAATGAGCAGTTCTTC. Its translation is CASTRASGGNNEQFF.

This sequence joins TRBV23-1 and TRBJ2-1; a possible D gene is TRBD1 (5 bases). TRBV23-1 qualifies as an ORF whose function is uncertain. V lost 3 bases and J 8 bases, leaving 17 bases between the germline ends. This CDR3 is built from 15 residues. CDR3 amino acids: CASSQGPWAYYEQFF. DNA of the CDR3: TGCGCCAGCAGTCAGGGGCCTTGGGCGTACTATGAGCAGTTCTTC.

This clone was observed a single time. The chain combines TRBV3-1 (or the pseudogene TRBV3-2) with TRBJ1-6; D unclear. Germline values: CDR1 LGHDT, CDR2 YNNKEL (reference sequence). The CDR3 covers 17 residues. Trimming removed 0 bases at V and 0 bases at J, with 9 bases between. The CDR3 protein is CASSQESESSYNSPLHF. The CDR3 nucleotides read TGTGCCAGCAGCCAAGAAAGCGAGAGCTCCTATAATTCACCCCTCCACTTT.

The chain uses TRBV15 and TRBJ1-5; TRBD1 is a possible D gene (5 bases). V shed 0 bases and J shed 6 bases, with 12 bases lying between them. This CDR3 is built from 15 residues. CDR1 is LNHNV, CDR2 YYDKDF, per germline (reference sequence). Here the CDR3 reads CATSREAGISQPQHF. For the CDR3, the DNA is TGTGCCACCAGCAGAGAGGCAGGGATCAGTCAGCCCCAGCATTTT.

The chain combines TRBV7-2 with TRBJ2-5; 7 nucleotides agree with TRBD2. The germline CDR1 and CDR2 sequences are SGHTA and FQGNSA. Trimming removed 6 bases from V and 0 bases from J; junction bases left unmatched: 7. This CDR3 contains 15 residues. The CDR3 DNA reads as TGTGCCAGCAGACAAAGCGGGGCCAACCAAGAGACCCAGTACTTC. The encoded protein is CASRQSGANQETQYF.